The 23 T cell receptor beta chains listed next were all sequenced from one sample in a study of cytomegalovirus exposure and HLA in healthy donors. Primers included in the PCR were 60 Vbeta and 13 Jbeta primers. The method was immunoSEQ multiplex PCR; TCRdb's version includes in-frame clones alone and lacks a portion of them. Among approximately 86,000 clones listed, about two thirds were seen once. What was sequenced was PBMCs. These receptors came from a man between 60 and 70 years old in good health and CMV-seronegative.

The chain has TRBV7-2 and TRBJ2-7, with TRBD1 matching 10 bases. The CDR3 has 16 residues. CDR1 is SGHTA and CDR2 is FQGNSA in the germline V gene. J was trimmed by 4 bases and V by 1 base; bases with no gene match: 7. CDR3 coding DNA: TGTGCCAGCAGCTTAGACGGGGACAGGGGCGTGTACGAGCAGTACTTC. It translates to CASSLDGDRGVYEQYF.

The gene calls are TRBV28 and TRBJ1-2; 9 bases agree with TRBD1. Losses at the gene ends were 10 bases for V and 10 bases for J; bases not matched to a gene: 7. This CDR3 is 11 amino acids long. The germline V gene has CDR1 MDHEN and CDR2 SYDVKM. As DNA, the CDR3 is TGTGCCACCGGACAGGGGATGGCCTACACCTTC. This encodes CATGQGMAYTF.

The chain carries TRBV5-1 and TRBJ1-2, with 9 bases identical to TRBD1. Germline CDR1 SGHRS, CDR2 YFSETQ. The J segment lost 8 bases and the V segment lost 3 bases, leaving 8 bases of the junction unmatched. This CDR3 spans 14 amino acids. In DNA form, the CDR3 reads TGCGCCAGCAGCTACACACAGGGGGCTCAGGGCTACACCTTC. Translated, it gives CASSYTQGAQGYTF.

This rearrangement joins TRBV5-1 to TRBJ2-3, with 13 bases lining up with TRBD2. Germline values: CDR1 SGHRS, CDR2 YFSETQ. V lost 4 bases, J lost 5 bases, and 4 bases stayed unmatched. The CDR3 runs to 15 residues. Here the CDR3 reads CASSPTSGRIDTQYF. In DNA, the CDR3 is TGCGCCAGCAGCCCGACTAGCGGGAGGATAGATACGCAGTATTTT.

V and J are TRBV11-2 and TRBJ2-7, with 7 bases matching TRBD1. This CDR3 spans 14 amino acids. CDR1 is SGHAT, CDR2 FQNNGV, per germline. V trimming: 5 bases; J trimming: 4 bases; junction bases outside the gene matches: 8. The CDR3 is CASSNLGGPYEQYF. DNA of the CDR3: TGTGCCAGCAGCAACCTAGGGGGCCCGTACGAGCAGTACTTC. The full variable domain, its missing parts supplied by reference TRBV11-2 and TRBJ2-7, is EAGVAQSPRYKIIEKRQSVAFWCNPISGHATLYWYQQILGQGPKLLIQFQNNGVVDDSQLPKDRFSAERLKGVDSTLKIQPAKLEDSAVYLCASSNLGGPYEQYFGPGTRLTVT.

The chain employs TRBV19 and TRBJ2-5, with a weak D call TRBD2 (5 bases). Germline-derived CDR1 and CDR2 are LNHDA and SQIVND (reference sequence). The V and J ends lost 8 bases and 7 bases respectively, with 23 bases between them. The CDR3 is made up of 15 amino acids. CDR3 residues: CASSPRTLAQATQYF. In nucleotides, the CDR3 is TGTGCCAGTTCCCCCCGGACTCTGGCTCAGGCGACCCAGTACTTC.

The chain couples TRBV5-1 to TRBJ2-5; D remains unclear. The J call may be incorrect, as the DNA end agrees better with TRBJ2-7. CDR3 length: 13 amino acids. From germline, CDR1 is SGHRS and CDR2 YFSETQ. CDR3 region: CASSLNVNYEQYF. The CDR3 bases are TGCGCCAGCAGCTTGAACGTTAATTACGAGCAGTACTTC.

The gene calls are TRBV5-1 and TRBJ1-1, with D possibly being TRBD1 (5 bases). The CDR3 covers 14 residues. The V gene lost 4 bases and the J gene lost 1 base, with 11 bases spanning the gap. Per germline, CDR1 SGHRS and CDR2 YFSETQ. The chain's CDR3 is CASSEDMTNTEAFF. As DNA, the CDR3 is TGCGCCAGCAGCGAGGACATGACGAACACTGAAGCTTTCTTT. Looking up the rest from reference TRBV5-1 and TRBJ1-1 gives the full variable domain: KAGVTQTPRYLIKTRGQQVTLSCSPISGHRSVSWYQQTPGQGLQFLFEYFSETQRNKGNFPGRFSGRQFSNSRSEMNVSTLELGDSALYLCASSEDMTNTEAFFGQGTRLTVV.

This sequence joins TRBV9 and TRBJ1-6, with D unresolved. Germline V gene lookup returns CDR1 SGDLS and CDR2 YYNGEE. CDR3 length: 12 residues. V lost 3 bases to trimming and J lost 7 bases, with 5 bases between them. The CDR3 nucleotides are TGTGCCAGCAGCGCCTTGAATTCACCCCTCCACTTT. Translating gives CASSALNSPLHF.

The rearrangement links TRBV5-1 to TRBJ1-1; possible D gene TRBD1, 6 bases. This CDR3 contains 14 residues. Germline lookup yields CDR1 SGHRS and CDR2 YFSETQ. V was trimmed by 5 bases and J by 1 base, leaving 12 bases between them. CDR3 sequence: CASRPGQTNTEAFF. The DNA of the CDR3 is TGCGCCAGCAGACCGGGACAAACGAACACTGAAGCTTTCTTT.

CDR3 in amino acids: CAIRGSYSTDTQYF. The CDR3 region has the DNA TGTGCCATCAGAGGTAGCTATAGCACAGATACGCAGTATTTT. This chain uses TRBV10-3 with TRBJ2-3; D remains ambiguous. Germline loops: CDR1 ENHRY, CDR2 SYGVKD. Trimming left V 6 bases short and J 0 bases short, with 10 bases between. The CDR3 loop spans 14 amino acids.

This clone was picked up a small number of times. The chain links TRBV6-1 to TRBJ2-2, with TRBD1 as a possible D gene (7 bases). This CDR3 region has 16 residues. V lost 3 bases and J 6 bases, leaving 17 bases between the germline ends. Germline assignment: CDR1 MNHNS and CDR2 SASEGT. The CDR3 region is CASSDQGGGMAGELFF. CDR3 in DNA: TGTGCCAGCAGTGACCAAGGAGGGGGCATGGCCGGGGAGCTGTTTTTT.

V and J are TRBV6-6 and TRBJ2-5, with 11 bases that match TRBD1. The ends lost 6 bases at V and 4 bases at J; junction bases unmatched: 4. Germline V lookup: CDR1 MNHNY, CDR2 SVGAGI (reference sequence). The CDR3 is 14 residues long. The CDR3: CASRTGQGGETQYF. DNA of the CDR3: TGTGCCAGCAGGACGGGACAGGGGGGAGAGACCCAGTACTTC.

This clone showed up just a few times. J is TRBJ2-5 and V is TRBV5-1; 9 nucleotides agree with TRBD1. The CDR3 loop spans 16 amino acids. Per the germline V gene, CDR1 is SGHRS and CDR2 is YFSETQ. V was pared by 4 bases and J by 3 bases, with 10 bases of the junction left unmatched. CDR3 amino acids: CASSRGDRTGEETQYF. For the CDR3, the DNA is TGCGCCAGCAGCCGCGGCGACCGGACAGGGGAAGAGACCCAGTACTTC.

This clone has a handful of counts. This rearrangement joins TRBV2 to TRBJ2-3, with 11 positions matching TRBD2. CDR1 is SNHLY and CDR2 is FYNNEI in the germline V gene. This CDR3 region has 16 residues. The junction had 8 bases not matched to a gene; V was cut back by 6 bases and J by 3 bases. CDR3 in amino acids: CASRLTSGNPTDTQYF. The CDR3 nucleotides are TGTGCCAGCAGGCTGACTAGCGGGAATCCGACAGATACGCAGTATTTT.

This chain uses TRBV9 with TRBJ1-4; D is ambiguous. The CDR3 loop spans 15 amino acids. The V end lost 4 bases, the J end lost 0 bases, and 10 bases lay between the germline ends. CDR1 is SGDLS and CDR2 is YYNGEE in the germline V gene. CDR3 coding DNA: TGTGCCAGCAGCCCTCGAGGCACAACTAATGAAAAACTGTTTTTT. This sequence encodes CASSPRGTTNEKLFF.

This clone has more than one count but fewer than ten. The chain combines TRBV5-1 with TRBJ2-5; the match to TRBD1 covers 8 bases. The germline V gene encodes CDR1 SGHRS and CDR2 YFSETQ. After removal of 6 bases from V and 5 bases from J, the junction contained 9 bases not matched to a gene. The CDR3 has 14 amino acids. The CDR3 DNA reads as TGCGCCAGCACTATGGGGACAGGCGGGGAGACCCAGTACTTC. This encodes CASTMGTGGETQYF.

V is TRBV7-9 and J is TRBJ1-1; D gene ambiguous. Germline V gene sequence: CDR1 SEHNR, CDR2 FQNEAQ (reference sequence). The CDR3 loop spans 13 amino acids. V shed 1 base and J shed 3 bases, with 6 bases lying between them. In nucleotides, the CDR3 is TGTGCCAGCAGCTTAGTAACGGACACTGAAGCTTTCTTT. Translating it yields CASSLVTDTEAFF.

CDR3 bases: TGTGCCAGTGCGGGACTAGATGGGTCCGGGGAGCTGTTTTTT. This sequence encodes CASAGLDGSGELFF. The rearrangement joins TRBV19 to TRBJ2-2; 8 nucleotides agree with TRBD2. The germline gives CDR1 LNHDA, CDR2 SQIVND (reference sequence). V lost 8 bases and J lost 6; bases outside the gene matches: 8. This CDR3 region has 14 residues.

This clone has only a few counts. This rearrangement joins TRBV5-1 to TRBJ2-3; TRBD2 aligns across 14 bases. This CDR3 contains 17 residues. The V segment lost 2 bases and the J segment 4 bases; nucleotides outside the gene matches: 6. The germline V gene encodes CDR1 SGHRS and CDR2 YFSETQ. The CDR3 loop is CASSFRLAGGQADTQYF. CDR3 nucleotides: TGCGCCAGCAGCTTTCGACTAGCGGGGGGGCAAGCAGATACGCAGTATTTT.

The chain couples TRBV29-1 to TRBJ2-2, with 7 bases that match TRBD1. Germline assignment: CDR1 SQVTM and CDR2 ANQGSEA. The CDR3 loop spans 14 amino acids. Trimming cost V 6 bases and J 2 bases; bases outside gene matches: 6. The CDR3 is CSVAGGSNTGELFF. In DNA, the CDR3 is TGCAGCGTCGCAGGGGGAAGTAACACCGGGGAGCTGTTTTTT.

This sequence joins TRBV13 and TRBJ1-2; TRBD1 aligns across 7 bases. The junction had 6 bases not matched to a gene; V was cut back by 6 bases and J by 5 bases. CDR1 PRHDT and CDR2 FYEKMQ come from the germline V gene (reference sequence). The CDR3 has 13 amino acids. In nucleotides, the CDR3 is TGTGCCAGCAGTCTACAGGGGCTATATGGCTACACCTTC. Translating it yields CASSLQGLYGYTF.

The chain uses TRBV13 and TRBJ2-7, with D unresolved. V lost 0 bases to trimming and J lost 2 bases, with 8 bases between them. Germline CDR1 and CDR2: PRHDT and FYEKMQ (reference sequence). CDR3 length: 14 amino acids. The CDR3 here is CASSLGVQTYEQYF. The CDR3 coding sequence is TGTGCCAGCAGCTTAGGGGTCCAGACCTACGAGCAGTACTTC.